A single sample is the source of the 18 T cell receptor beta chains below, sequenced in a study of tumor-infiltrating lymphocytes in primary liver carcinoma. Investigators took RNA and DNA out together from about 21-30 mg of unsorted bulk tissue. Priming with a constant-region primer yielded TCR beta cDNA from approximately 500 ng total RNA. Slightly modified ARM-PCR served as the procedure for the TCR beta libraries. These libraries came from three rounds of nested multiplex PCR. Primers for the first two PCR rounds were TRBV1-TRBV30 forward primers and a C-beta reverse primer (approximately 10 cycles per round). Each CDR3 protein is one row after TCRdb ran MiXCR on the multiplex PCR reads. The repertoire holds around 22,000 distinct CDR3 sequences, with over 75% as singletons. The sequenced sample consisted of liver tumor tissue from sampling region 2. Indicated subset: tumor region T2, inferior pole. These receptor sequences come from a woman aged 25 to 45 with primary liver carcinoma and hepatitis B virus infection.

A remark on this clonotype: Being one base from a much bigger clone, this may be a read error. This chain joins TRBV18 and TRBJ2-2; D not resolved. V shed 6 bases and J shed 9 bases, with 14 bases lying between them. Germline CDR1 reads KGHSH; CDR2 reads LQKENI. The CDR3 totals 13 residues. For the CDR3, the DNA is TGTGCCAGCTCCCCCAGACCGACCCGGGAGCTGTTTTTT. As protein: CASSPRPTRELFF.

By proportion, this clonotype is medium-sized. The chain is built from TRBV12-3 or TRBV12-4 and TRBJ1-6; 8 bases map to TRBD1. This CDR3 is 13 amino acids long. Trimming cost V 6 bases and J 8 bases; bases outside gene matches: 3. CDR3 nucleotides: TGTGCCAGCAGCCGACAGGGGCATTCACCCCTCCACTTT. Residues: CASSRQGHSPLHF.

The CDR3: CASSYSFRLSADAGELFF. The CDR3 nucleotides read TGTGCCAGCAGTTACTCGTTCCGACTTTCTGCGGACGCCGGGGAGCTGTTTTTT. The chain recombines TRBV6-2 or TRBV6-3 with TRBJ2-2; D is unclear. The CDR3 covers 18 residues. V lost 0 bases and J 6 bases, leaving 20 bases between the germline ends. Germline CDR1 and CDR2: MNHEY and SVGEGT.

A word on this clonotype: One end of the junction varies from germline; a read error may be responsible. The CDR3 region has the DNA TGTGCCAGCAGCTCAAGAAGAGGAAGGTTAAATGAAACTTTCTTT. Translating it yields CASSSRRGRLNETFF. J is TRBJ1-1 and V is TRBV11-2; D is unclear. The CDR3 covers 15 residues. In germline, CDR1 is SGHAT, CDR2 FQNNGV.

On this clonotype itself: At one of its ends the junction is not consistent with the germline gene, which may arise from a read error. This chain links TRBV11-2 with TRBJ2-3, with D possibly TRBD2 on 6 matching bases. CDR1 is SGHAT and CDR2 is FQNNGV in the germline V gene. The CDR3 extends over 14 amino acids. Here the CDR3 DNA reads TGTGCCAGCAGCCTGGGACTGCCCACATATACGCAATATTTT. It codes for CASSLGLPTYTQYF.

This clonotype was observed many times. A much larger clone lies one base from this, so it may be a read error. The V call is TRBV5-1, the J call TRBJ2-1; D is possibly TRBD2 (6 bases). The CDR3 runs 17 residues. Germline V gene data show CDR1 as SGHRS and CDR2 as YFSETQ. V shed 4 bases and J shed 2 bases, with 19 bases lying between them. The CDR3 DNA is TGCGCCAGCAGCCGGGGCGCGGGATACTCAACCTACAATGAGCAGTTCTTC. Protein: CASSRGAGYSTYNEQFF.

This clonotype was recorded once. The germline gene is not matched at one end of the junction; a read error may be the cause. The chain is built from TRBV11-2 and TRBJ1-1; TRBD1 matches 10 bases. There are 20 residues in the CDR3. Germline CDR1 SGHAT, CDR2 FQNNGV. CDR3 DNA: TGTGCCAACAGCGCTCGAGACAGGGGGCGCAAGAGGTGGAGTAACACTGAGGCTTTCTTC. Protein: CANSARDRGRKRWSNTEAFF.

The V gene is TRBV30, the J gene TRBJ2-7; 8 bases are a match to TRBD2. V dropped 3 bases and J dropped 6; count of bases not matched to a gene: 10. The CDR3 is made up of 14 amino acids. Per germline, CDR1 GTSNPN and CDR2 SVGIG (reference sequence). CDR3: CAWSVWRGVIEQYF. Here the CDR3 DNA reads TGTGCCTGGAGCGTTTGGCGGGGGGTGATCGAGCAGTACTTC.

Turning to this clonotype: The DNA is omitted, as the CDR3 cannot be located on it reliably, and the CDR3 follows TCRdb's listing. The chain combines TRBV11-2 with TRBJ2-3; the table's D call, TRBD2, has no DNA check behind it. The CDR3 is 15 residues long, ends included. The V gene's germline CDR1 is SGHAT and CDR2 FQNNGV. The CDR3 sequence is CASSVVARGTDTQYF.

CDR3 sequence: CASSMRTDTQYF. The CDR3 coding sequence is TGTGCCAGCAGCATGAGGACAGATACGCAGTATTTT. The chain carries TRBV5-6 and TRBJ2-3; D is uncertain. The CDR3 loop spans 12 amino acids. Germline-derived CDR1 and CDR2 are SGHDT and YYEEEE. V was pared by 4 bases and J by 3 bases, with 6 bases between.

On this clonotype: One junction end does not reproduce the germline sequence, and a read error may be involved. This chain connects TRBV5-6 to TRBJ2-2, with D perhaps matching TRBD2 (5 bases). CDR3 length: 15 residues. In germline, CDR1 is SGHDT, CDR2 YYEEEE. CDR3: CASSLAPRVTGEPFF. CDR3 coding DNA: TGTGCCAGCAGCTTGGCACCGAGAGTCACCGGGGAGCCCTTTTTC.

The rearrangement joins TRBV4-2 to TRBJ2-7; 10 nucleotides agree with TRBD1. Looked up from germline, CDR1 is LGHNA and CDR2 is YNFKEQ. J gave up 9 bases and V 3 bases, and 20 bases lay outside the gene matches. This CDR3 spans 18 amino acids. This CDR3 reads CASSQEHLGQGGPRVQYF. The CDR3 DNA is TGTGCCAGCAGCCAGGAACACTTAGGACAGGGGGGGCCGCGCGTGCAGTACTTC.

This clonotype has more than one count but fewer than ten. The chain couples TRBV11-2 to TRBJ2-7, with D perhaps assigned TRBD1 or TRBD2 (5 bases each). The CDR3 totals 15 residues. CDR1 is SGHAT, CDR2 FQNNGV, per germline. The V and J ends lost 4 bases and 2 bases respectively, with 15 bases between them. CDR3 residues: CASSSPGTGTYEQYF. DNA of the CDR3: TGTGCCAGCAGCTCTCCTGGGACGGGTACCTACGAGCAGTACTTC.

The rearrangement uses TRBV29-1 and TRBJ2-3, with 7 positions matching TRBD2. J was trimmed by 4 bases and V by 6 bases; bases with no gene match: 16. CDR3 length: 16 amino acids. Germline V gene lookup returns CDR1 SQVTM and CDR2 ANQGSEA. CDR3 DNA: TGCAGCGTCTCCCGGGATTGCGGGAGTAGATCAGATACGCAGTATTTT. This translates into CSVSRDCGSRSDTQYF.

In the case of this clonotype: Its ends do not fully match the called genes, so a read error is possible. The rearrangement links TRBV12-3 or TRBV12-4 to TRBJ2-1; 8 bases match TRBD2. This CDR3 has 15 residues. This CDR3 is CASSLSGTRGLELCF. The CDR3 DNA follows: TGTGCCAGCAGCCTGTCCGGGACTAGGGGACTTGAGCTGTGCTTC.

To note about this clonotype: In this CDR3 the conserved last residue, phenylalanine or tryptophan, is missing, so a read error is likely. The chain combines TRBV11-2 with TRBJ2-5, with a weak D call TRBD1 (5 bases). Germline loops: CDR1 SGHAT, CDR2 FQNNGV. CDR3 length: 13 residues. DNA of the CDR3: TGTACCAGCAGCGCTAGACAGATAGAGACCCAGTACCTC. Translation: CTSSARQIETQYL.

As regards this clonotype: No conserved phenylalanine or tryptophan is present at the end of the CDR3, so a read error is the likely explanation. The chain uses TRBV7-9 and TRBJ2-2, with D hard to call. CDR1 and CDR2 (germline): SEHNR, FQNEAQ (reference sequence). V lost 1 base and J 7 bases, leaving 10 bases between the germline ends. The CDR3 is 14 amino acids. CDR3 residues: CASSLVLWIGELFV. The CDR3 DNA follows: TGTGCCAGCAGCTTAGTGTTATGGATCGGGGAGCTGTTTGTT.

A remark on this clonotype: The conserved phenylalanine or tryptophan normally closing the CDR3 is absent here, so this likely arose from a read error. The limits of the CDR3 on the DNA are not certain, so only TCRdb's listed CDR3 is given. The rearrangement links TRBV14 to TRBJ2-2. The CDR3 is 14 residues long, ends included. The germline gives CDR1 SGHDN, CDR2 FVKESK. CDR3 in amino acids: CASSSGRNTGELFL.